A selection of T cell receptor beta chains follows, all from one sample in a study of T-cell memory formation after mild COVID-19. TCRdb itself ran the 5' RACE reads through MiXCR, one entry per CDR3 protein. The repertoire holds hundreds of thousands of distinct CDR3 sequences, with 20% to 30% as singletons. Sequencing input: PBMCs or a T cell subset sorted from them (not recorded which). These receptors were taken from an adult woman who had mild COVID-19 (a few samples of this study predate the infection). Cell type and time point are not known. Both conserved end residues are part of each CDR3. D genes are given only for firm matches. The size of a clone is reported for some rows only, either as once, few or many, or as a class for expanded clones.

TRBJ1-2	TRBD1	16	few	TRBV5-1	CASTPGGTGSLGGYTF	TGCGCCAGCACTCCCGGAGGGACAGGGAGTTTGGGCGGCTACACCTTC
TRBJ2-3	NA	15	few	TRBV12-3/TRBV12-4	CASSFSGHLTDTQYF	TGTGCCAGCAGTTTCTCGGGACACCTCACAGATACGCAGTATTTT
TRBJ1-6	NA	17	NA	TRBV5-1	CASSLVPNGGGNSPLHF	TGCGCCAGCAGCTTGGTACCCAATGGGGGGGGTAATTCACCCCTCCACTTT
TRBJ2-4	TRBD1	11	few	TRBV6-2/TRBV6-3	CASNRQGRRYF	TGTGCCAGCAACAGACAGGGGAGGCGGTACTTC
TRBJ2-7	NA	14	NA	TRBV27	CASSSKRPSYEQYF	TGTGCCAGCAGTTCAAAGAGACCTTCCTACGAGCAGTACTTC
TRBJ1-6	NA	14	few	TRBV2	CASSDFSYNSPLHF	TGTGCCAGCAGTGATTTTTCCTATAATTCACCCCTCCACTTT
TRBJ1-2	TRBD1	14	NA	TRBV2	CASRVGGDAYGYTF	TGTGCCAGCAGGGTAGGGGGCGACGCCTATGGCTACACCTTC
TRBJ2-1	NA	14	few	TRBV9	CASSAGTAPFEQFF	TGTGCCAGCAGCGCCGGGACGGCCCCATTTGAGCAGTTCTTC
TRBJ2-3	NA	14	NA	TRBV12-3/TRBV12-4	CASSPEQFTDTQYF	TGTGCCAGCAGCCCAGAACAATTCACAGATACGCAGTATTTT
TRBJ2-1	NA	12	few	TRBV5-6	CASSLGKPEQFF	TGTGCCAGCAGTTTAGGGAAACCTGAGCAGTTCTTC
TRBJ2-2	TRBD2	16	few	TRBV7-8	CASSPPGSGSFRELFF	TGTGCCAGCAGCCCTCCGGGTAGCGGGAGTTTCAGGGAGCTGTTTTTT
TRBJ2-7	TRBD2	14	NA	TRBV5-1	CASSRTSGNYEQYF	TGCGCCAGCAGCCGGACTAGCGGGAACTACGAGCAGTACTTC
TRBJ2-3	TRBD2	15	NA	TRBV20-1	CSARAGTSGTDTQYF	TGCAGTGCTAGAGCGGGGACTAGCGGCACAGATACGCAGTATTTT
TRBJ2-1	TRBD2	17	few	TRBV20-1	CSARSGSGRRAYNEQFF	TGCAGTGCTAGATCCGGTAGCGGGAGGAGGGCCTACAATGAGCAGTTCTTC
TRBJ2-5	NA	11	NA	TRBV29-1	CSVGRGETQYF	TGCAGCGTTGGGCGGGGAGAGACCCAGTACTTC
TRBJ1-2	TRBD1	13	NA	TRBV10-3	CASWTGTGYGYTF	TGTGCCTCTTGGACAGGGACTGGCTATGGCTACACCTTC
TRBJ2-1	NA	13	NA	TRBV7-2	CASRGARGNEQFF	TGTGCCTCCAGGGGGGCCAGGGGAAATGAGCAGTTCTTC
TRBJ2-2	NA	13	NA	TRBV5-5	CASSLAGRGELFF	TGTGCCAGCAGCTTGGCAGGGAGAGGGGAGCTGTTTTTT
TRBJ2-5	NA	14	NA	TRBV5-1	CASSLRTPVVTQYF	TGCGCCAGCAGCCTCCGGACCCCGGTAGTGACCCAGTACTTC
TRBJ1-5	NA	16	NA	TRBV24-1	CATSDRAGMFNQPQHF	TGTGCCACCAGTGACCGCGCAGGGATGTTCAATCAGCCCCAGCATTTT
TRBJ2-1	NA	15	NA	TRBV12-3/TRBV12-4	CASSSLGVSYNEQFF	TGTGCCAGCAGTTCACTCGGGGTGAGCTACAATGAGCAGTTCTTC
TRBJ1-1	NA	15	NA	TRBV14	CASSRQRNLRVSAFF	TGTGCCAGCAGCCGACAGCGGAACCTCAGGGTCTCAGCTTTCTTT
TRBJ2-5	TRBD2	17	NA	TRBV5-4	CASSFRRLAGPQETQYF	TGTGCCAGCAGCTTCCGTCGGCTAGCGGGACCCCAAGAGACCCAGTACTTC
TRBJ2-5	TRBD1	15	few	TRBV14	CASSPYRGPQETQYF	TGTGCCAGCAGCCCGTACAGGGGCCCCCAAGAGACCCAGTACTTC
TRBJ2-3	NA	15	few	TRBV18	CASSPSLGHTDTQYF	TGTGCCAGCTCACCGAGCCTTGGACACACAGATACGCAGTATTTT
TRBJ1-2	NA	15	few	TRBV25-1	CASSEAGPAAGGYTF	TGTGCCAGCAGTGAAGCGGGGCCGGCAGCCGGGGGCTACACCTTC
TRBJ1-5	NA	15	NA	TRBV6-5	CASSLGQHSNQPQHF	TGTGCCAGCAGCCTTGGACAGCATAGCAATCAGCCCCAGCATTTT
TRBJ2-3	NA	12	few	TRBV12-3/TRBV12-4	CASSIREHTQYF	TGTGCCAGCAGCATCCGGGAGCATACGCAGTATTTT
TRBJ1-5	NA	14	NA	TRBV6-6	CASSYSTGWQPQHF	TGTGCCAGCAGTTACTCGACTGGTTGGCAGCCCCAGCATTTT
TRBJ2-5	TRBD2	16	few	TRBV6-6	CASRTTGTSDMETQYF	TGTGCCAGCAGAACCACCGGGACTAGCGACATGGAGACCCAGTACTTC
TRBJ2-7	TRBD2	15	NA	TRBV15	CATSRALAGPYEQYF	TGTGCCACCAGCAGAGCACTAGCGGGACCCTACGAGCAGTACTTC
TRBJ1-1	TRBD1	13	few	TRBV29-1	CSVNRQGYTEAFF	TGCAGCGTTAATAGACAGGGCTACACTGAAGCTTTCTTT
TRBJ2-5	TRBD2	19	NA	TRBV5-1	CASSLNPSGLAGRQETQYF	TGCGCCAGCAGCCTCAACCCTTCCGGACTAGCGGGGCGCCAAGAGACCCAGTACTTC
TRBJ2-3	NA	15	NA	TRBV28	CASSPSQGRADTQYF	TGTGCCAGCAGCCCTTCACAGGGAAGGGCAGATACGCAGTATTTT
TRBJ2-3	NA	15	few	TRBV24-1	CATSAYRGGEDTQYF	TGTGCCACCAGTGCCTACAGGGGAGGAGAGGATACGCAGTATTTT
TRBJ2-7	NA	13	NA	TRBV19	CASSIVAEYEQYF	TGTGCCAGTAGTATAGTGGCTGAGTACGAGCAGTACTTC
TRBJ1-5	TRBD1	14	NA	TRBV12-3/TRBV12-4	CASRDRESFQPQHF	TGTGCCAGCAGGGACAGGGAAAGTTTCCAGCCCCAGCATTTT
TRBJ1-1	NA	13	few	TRBV5-6	CASSPDWNTEAFF	TGTGCCAGCAGCCCCGACTGGAACACTGAAGCTTTCTTT
TRBJ1-2	NA	14	NA	TRBV3-1	CASSQKGGDYGYTF	TGTGCCAGCAGCCAAAAAGGCGGAGACTATGGCTACACCTTC
TRBJ2-7	TRBD2	17	NA	TRBV7-8	CASSFEGKAGGVHEQYF	TGTGCCAGCAGCTTTGAGGGTAAGGCGGGAGGCGTCCACGAGCAGTACTTC
TRBJ2-2	NA	16	few	TRBV20-1	CSARVGAGVVSGELFF	TGCAGTGCTAGAGTGGGGGCGGGAGTCGTATCCGGGGAGCTGTTTTTT
TRBJ2-1	TRBD2	14	few	TRBV20-1	CSAREGPSGNEQFF	TGCAGTGCTAGAGAGGGGCCTAGCGGGAATGAGCAGTTCTTC
TRBJ2-1	NA	16	few	TRBV2	CASRRERSRAYNEQFF	TGTGCCAGCAGGAGGGAGCGGAGTAGAGCCTACAATGAGCAGTTCTTC
TRBJ2-5	NA	16	NA	TRBV6-6	CASSYSKGGLQETQYF	TGTGCCAGCAGTTACTCGAAGGGAGGTCTTCAAGAGACCCAGTACTTC
TRBJ2-7	NA	14	NA	TRBV12-3/TRBV12-4	CASSATRLVHEQYF	TGTGCCAGCAGCGCGACCCGACTTGTCCACGAGCAGTACTTC
TRBJ1-1	NA	13	NA	TRBV5-6	CASSFVSTTEAFF	TGTGCCAGCAGCTTCGTCTCTACCACTGAAGCTTTCTTT
TRBJ2-7	TRBD2	15	few	TRBV13	CASSSLVGLANEQYF	TGTGCCAGCAGCTCACTCGTGGGACTAGCCAACGAGCAGTACTTC
TRBJ2-6	TRBD1	17	NA	TRBV18	CASSPRQGGTGANVLTF	TGTGCCAGCTCACCTAGACAGGGGGGCACCGGGGCCAACGTCCTGACTTTC
TRBJ1-4	NA	16	few	TRBV5-1	CASSLEQPATNEKLFF	TGCGCCAGCAGCTTGGAGCAGCCCGCAACTAATGAAAAACTGTTTTTT
TRBJ1-2	NA	12	NA	TRBV30	CAWSGHNYGYTF	TGTGCCTGGAGTGGACATAACTATGGCTACACCTTC
TRBJ2-7	NA	15	NA	TRBV11-2	CASSAPGSSSYDQYF	TGTGCCAGCAGCGCCCCCGGGTCGAGCTCCTACGATCAGTACTTC
TRBJ2-1	NA	15	NA	TRBV3-1	CASSQDRLPYNEQFF	TGTGCCAGCAGCCAGGATCGACTACCCTACAATGAGCAGTTCTTC
TRBJ2-6	NA	16	few	TRBV14	CASSQLTGSGANVLTF	TGTGCCAGCAGCCAACTGACAGGCTCTGGGGCCAACGTCCTGACTTTC